The rows below give T cell receptor beta chains drawn from one sample of a study of blood T cell repertoires in COVID-19. The protocol was immunoSEQ multiplex PCR, while the TCRdb copy is restricted to in-frame clones and leaves out a portion. The sample records more than 110,000 clones, approximately 80% being singletons. Sequencing input: peripheral blood. These receptors were collected from a human donor in a cohort sampled during active COVID-19. CDR3s include the opening cysteine and the closing phenylalanine or tryptophan. A D gene is named only where the DNA matches it firmly. Rows give clone size only sometimes, using once, few, many, or a class for an expanded clone.

size	V	J	D	length	DNA	CDR3
.	TRBV5-1	TRBJ2-7	TRBD2	14	TGCGCCAGCAGCCTGGATGGGACTAGCGGCGAGCAGTACTTC	CASSLDGTSGEQYF
.	TRBV6-5	TRBJ2-1	.	16	TGTGCCAGCAGTTACGGGCAGGGCATAATCAACAATGAGCAGTTCTTC	CASSYGQGIINNEQFF
once	TRBV9	TRBJ1-4	TRBD1	16	TGTGCCAGCAGCGTAGGCCCGACAGGGGATAATGAAAAACTGTTTTTT	CASSVGPTGDNEKLFF
.	TRBV7-2	TRBJ2-7	.	13	TGTGCCAGCAGCTTACAGGACTCCTACGAGCAGTACTTC	CASSLQDSYEQYF
.	TRBV27	TRBJ1-5	TRBD1	12	TGTGCCACTAAACAGGGGAATCAGCCCCAGCATTTT	CATKQGNQPQHF
.	TRBV5-4	TRBJ2-3	.	14	TGTGCCAGCAGCTTGGTCCGTCGGACAGATACGCAGTATTTT	CASSLVRRTDTQYF
.	TRBV5-1	TRBJ1-3	TRBD1	17	TGCGCCAGCAGCTTTTTTTCGGGACAGGGGAGTGGAAACACCATATATTTT	CASSFFSGQGSGNTIYF
.	TRBV24-1	TRBJ1-6	.	22	TGTGCCACCAGTGGAAAGCGGTTCGGCACCAGGAACTCGAGCTCCTATAATTCACCCCTCCACTTT	CATSGKRFGTRNSSSYNSPLHF
.	TRBV6-5	TRBJ1-5	.	13	TGTGCCAGCAGTATACAGGGTGATCAGCCCCAGCATTTT	CASSIQGDQPQHF
.	TRBV13	TRBJ2-2	TRBD2	16	TGTGCCAGCAGCTTCTTAAGCGGGGGGTCCGCCGGGGAGCTGTTTTTT	CASSFLSGGSAGELFF
.	TRBV11-3	TRBJ2-3	TRBD2	18	TGTGCCAGCAGCTTCGGATTGGGTAGCGGGGGGGCTGGAGATACGCAGTATTTT	CASSFGLGSGGAGDTQYF
.	TRBV9	TRBJ2-2	TRBD2	16	TGTGCCAGCAGCGTAGGCCCCACGACTAGCGGGGGGACGTTGTTTTTT	CASSVGPTTSGGTLFF
.	TRBV7-9	TRBJ1-1	.	16	TGTGCCAGCAGCTTAATGTCGGGGGGACCGGGGACTGAAGCTTTCTTT	CASSLMSGGPGTEAFF
.	TRBV15	TRBJ2-1	TRBD2	17	TGTGCCACCAGCAGAGCCTCGGGACTAGCGGGGGACAATGAGCAGTTCTTC	CATSRASGLAGDNEQFF
.	TRBV6-6	TRBJ1-6	TRBD1	15	TGTGCCAGCAGTTCTCAGGGGGCGCGGGCTTCACCCCTCCACTTT	CASSSQGARASPLHF
.	TRBV7-2	TRBJ1-2	.	15	TGTGCCAGCAGCTTAGAAGGAGAAAGAAACTATGGCTACACCTTC	CASSLEGERNYGYTF
.	TRBV6-6	TRBJ1-2	.	14	TGTGCCAGCAGTGCAATGCAGGGATACTATGGCTACACCTTC	CASSAMQGYYGYTF
.	TRBV7-6	TRBJ2-3	TRBD2	15	TGTGCCAGCAGCTTGTCTAGCGGGTCCACAGATACGCAGTATTTT	CASSLSSGSTDTQYF
.	TRBV6-5	TRBJ2-3	TRBD2	14	TGTGCCAGCAGGAGTAGCGGGAATTTAGATACGCAGTATTTT	CASRSSGNLDTQYF
.	TRBV10-1	TRBJ2-7	.	13	TGCGCCAGCAGTGCGGTTAGCTCCTACGAGCAGTACTTC	CASSAVSSYEQYF
few	TRBV5-1	TRBJ1-5	.	13	TGCGCCAGCAGCTTGGAACCCCTAAGGCCCCAGCATTTT	CASSLEPLRPQHF
once	TRBV4-3	TRBJ1-2	.	15	TGCGCCAGCAGCCAAGAATGGGCAGGGTTCGATGGCTACACCTTC	CASSQEWAGFDGYTF
.	TRBV6-5	TRBJ2-5	TRBD2	13	TGTGCCAGCAGTCGAGCGGGGGCAGAGACCCAGTACTTC	CASSRAGAETQYF